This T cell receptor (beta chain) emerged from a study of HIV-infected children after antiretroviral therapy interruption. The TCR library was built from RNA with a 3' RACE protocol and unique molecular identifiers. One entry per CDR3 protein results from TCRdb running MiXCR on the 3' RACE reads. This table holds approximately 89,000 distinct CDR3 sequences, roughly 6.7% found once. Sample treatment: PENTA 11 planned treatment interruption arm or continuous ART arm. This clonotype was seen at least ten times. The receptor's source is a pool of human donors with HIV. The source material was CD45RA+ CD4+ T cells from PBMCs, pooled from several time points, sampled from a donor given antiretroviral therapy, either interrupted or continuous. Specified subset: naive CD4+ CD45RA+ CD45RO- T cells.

This CDR3 reads CASSISRTTGQNSPLHF. The CDR3 nucleotides read TGTGCCAGTAGTATATCTAGGACAACCGGCCAGAATTCACCCCTCCACTTT. The chain is built from TRBV19 and TRBJ1-6; D possibly corresponds to TRBD1 (5 bases). The CDR3 is made up of 17 amino acids. Germline lookup yields CDR1 LNHDA and CDR2 SQIVND (reference sequence). Trimming shortened V by 2 bases and J by 7 bases, and 18 bases separated the two germline ends. The full variable domain, its missing parts supplied by reference TRBV19 and TRBJ1-6, is DGGITQSPKYLFRKEGQNVTLSCEQNLNHDAMYWYRQDPGQGLRLIYYSQIVNDFQKGDIAEGYSVSREKKESFPLTVTSAQKNPTAFYLCASSISRTTGQNSPLHFGNGTRLTVT.